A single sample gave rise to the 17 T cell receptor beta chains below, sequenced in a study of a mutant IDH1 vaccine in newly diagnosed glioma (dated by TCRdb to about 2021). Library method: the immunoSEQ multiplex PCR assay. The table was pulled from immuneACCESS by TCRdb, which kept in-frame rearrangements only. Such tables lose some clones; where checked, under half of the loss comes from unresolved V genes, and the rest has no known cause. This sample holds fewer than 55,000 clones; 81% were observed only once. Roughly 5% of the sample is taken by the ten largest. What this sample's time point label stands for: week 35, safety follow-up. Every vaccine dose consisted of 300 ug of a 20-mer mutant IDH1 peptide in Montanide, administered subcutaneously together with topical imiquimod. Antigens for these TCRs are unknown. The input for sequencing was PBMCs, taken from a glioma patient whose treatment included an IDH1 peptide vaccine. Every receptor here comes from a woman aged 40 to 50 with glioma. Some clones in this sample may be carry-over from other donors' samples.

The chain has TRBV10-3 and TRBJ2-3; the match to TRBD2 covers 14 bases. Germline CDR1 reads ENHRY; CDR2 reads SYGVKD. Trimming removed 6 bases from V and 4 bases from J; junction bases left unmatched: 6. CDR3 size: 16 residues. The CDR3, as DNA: TGTGCCATCAGGATGGGACTAGCGGGAGAATCAGATACGCAGTATTTT. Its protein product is CAIRMGLAGESDTQYF.

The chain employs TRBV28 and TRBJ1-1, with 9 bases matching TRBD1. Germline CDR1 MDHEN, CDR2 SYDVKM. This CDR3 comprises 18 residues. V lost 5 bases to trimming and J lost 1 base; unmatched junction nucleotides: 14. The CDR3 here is CASSLYPKTGGRNTEAFF. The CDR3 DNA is TGTGCCAGCAGTCTGTACCCGAAGACAGGGGGGCGGAACACTGAAGCTTTCTTT.

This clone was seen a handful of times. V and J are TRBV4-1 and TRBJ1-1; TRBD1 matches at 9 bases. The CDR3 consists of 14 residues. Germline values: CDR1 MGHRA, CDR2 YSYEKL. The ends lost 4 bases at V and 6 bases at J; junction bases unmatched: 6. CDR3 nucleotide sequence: TGCGCCAGCAGCCGCCGGACAGGGGATGCTGAAGCTTTCTTT. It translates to CASSRRTGDAEAFF.

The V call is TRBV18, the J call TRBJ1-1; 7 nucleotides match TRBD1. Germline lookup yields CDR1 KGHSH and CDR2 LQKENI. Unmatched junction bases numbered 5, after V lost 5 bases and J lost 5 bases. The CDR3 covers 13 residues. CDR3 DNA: TGTGCCAGCTCAACCACAGGGGAGACTGAAGCTTTCTTT. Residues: CASSTTGETEAFF.

The CDR3 protein is CASSLAGTGYSPLHF. The CDR3 DNA sequence: TGTGCCAGCAGCTTGGCCGGGACAGGGTATTCACCCCTCCACTTT. The V and J genes are TRBV5-8 and TRBJ1-6; 9 bases line up with TRBD1. V was pared by 0 bases and J by 8 bases, with 3 bases of the junction left unmatched. Per the germline V gene, CDR1 is SGHTS and CDR2 is YDEGEE. CDR3 size: 15 residues.

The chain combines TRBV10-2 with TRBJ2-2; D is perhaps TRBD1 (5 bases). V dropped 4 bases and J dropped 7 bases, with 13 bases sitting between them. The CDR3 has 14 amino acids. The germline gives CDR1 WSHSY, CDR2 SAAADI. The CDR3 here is CASSAQGNDGELFF. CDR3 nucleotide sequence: TGCGCCAGCAGTGCCCAGGGTAATGACGGGGAGCTGTTTTTT.

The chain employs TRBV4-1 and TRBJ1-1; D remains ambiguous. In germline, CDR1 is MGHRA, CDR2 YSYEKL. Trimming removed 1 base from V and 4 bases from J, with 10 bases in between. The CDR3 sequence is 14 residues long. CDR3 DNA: TGCGCCAGCAGCCAAGCTTTTGGTGGCACTGAAGCTTTCTTT. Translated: CASSQAFGGTEAFF.

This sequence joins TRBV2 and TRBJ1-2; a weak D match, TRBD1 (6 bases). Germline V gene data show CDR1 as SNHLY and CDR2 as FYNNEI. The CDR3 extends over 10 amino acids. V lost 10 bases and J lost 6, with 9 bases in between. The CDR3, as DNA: TGTGCCATCCCAGGGGATGGCTACACCTTC. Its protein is CAIPGDGYTF.

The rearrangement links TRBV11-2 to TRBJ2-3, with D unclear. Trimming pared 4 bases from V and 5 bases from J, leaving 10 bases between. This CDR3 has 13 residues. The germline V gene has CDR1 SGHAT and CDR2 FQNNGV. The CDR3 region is CASSSLSKDTQYF. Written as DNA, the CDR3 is TGTGCCAGCAGCTCCCTTTCGAAAGATACGCAGTATTTT.

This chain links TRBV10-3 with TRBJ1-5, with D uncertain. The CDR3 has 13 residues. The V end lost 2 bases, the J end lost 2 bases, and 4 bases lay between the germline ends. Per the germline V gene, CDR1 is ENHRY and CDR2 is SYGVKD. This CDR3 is CAISEERNQPQHF. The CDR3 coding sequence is TGTGCCATCAGTGAGGAACGCAATCAGCCCCAGCATTTT.

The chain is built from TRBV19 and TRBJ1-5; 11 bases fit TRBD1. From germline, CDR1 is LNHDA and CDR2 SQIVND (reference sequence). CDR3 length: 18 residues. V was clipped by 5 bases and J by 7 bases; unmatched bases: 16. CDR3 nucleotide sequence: TGTGCCAGTAGTTCGATCCGGACAGGGGGCCCCCAGGGCCAGCCCCAGCATTTT. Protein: CASSSIRTGGPQGQPQHF.

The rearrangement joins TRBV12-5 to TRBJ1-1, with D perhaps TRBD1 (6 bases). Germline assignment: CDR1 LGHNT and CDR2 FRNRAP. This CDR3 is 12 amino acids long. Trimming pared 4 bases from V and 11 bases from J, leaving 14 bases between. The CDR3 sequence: CASGSKDRGAFF. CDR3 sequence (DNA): TGTGCTAGTGGTTCAAAGGACAGAGGGGCTTTCTTT.

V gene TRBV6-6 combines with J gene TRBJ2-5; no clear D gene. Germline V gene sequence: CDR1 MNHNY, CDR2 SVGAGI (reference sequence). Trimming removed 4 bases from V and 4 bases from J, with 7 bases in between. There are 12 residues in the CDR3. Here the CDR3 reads CASSSLTETQYF. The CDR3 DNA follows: TGTGCCAGCAGTTCGTTAACAGAGACCCAGTACTTC.

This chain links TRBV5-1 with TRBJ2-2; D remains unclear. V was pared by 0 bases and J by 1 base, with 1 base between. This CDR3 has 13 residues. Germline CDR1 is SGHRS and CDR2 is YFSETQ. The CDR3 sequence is CASSLGNTGELFF. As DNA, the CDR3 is TGCGCCAGCAGCTTGGGGAACACCGGGGAGCTGTTTTTT.

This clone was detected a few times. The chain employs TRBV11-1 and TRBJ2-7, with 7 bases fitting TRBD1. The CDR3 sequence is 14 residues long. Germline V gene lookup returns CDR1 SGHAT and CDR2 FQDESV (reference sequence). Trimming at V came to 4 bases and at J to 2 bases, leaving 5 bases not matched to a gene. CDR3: CASSWDRFAYEQYF. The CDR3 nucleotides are TGTGCCAGCAGCTGGGACAGATTCGCCTACGAGCAGTACTTC.

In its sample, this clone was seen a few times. The DNA of the CDR3 is TGCAGTGCTAGAGTCGGCACTGAAGCTTTCTTT. Amino acid sequence: CSARVGTEAFF. This chain links TRBV20-1 with TRBJ1-1; D gene uncertain. Trimming took off 1 base at V and 4 bases at J, with 4 bases between the two ends. The CDR3 loop spans 11 amino acids. Germline V gives CDR1 DFQATT, CDR2 SNEGSKA (reference sequence).

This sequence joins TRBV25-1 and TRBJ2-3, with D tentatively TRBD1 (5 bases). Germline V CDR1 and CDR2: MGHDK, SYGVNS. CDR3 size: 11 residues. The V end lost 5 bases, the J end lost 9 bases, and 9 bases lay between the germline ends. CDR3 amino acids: CASSTGRTQYF. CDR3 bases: TGTGCCAGCAGTACAGGTCGGACGCAGTATTTT. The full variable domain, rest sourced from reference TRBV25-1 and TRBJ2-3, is EADIYQTPRYLVIGTGKKITLECSQTMGHDKMYWYQQDPGMELHLIHYSYGVNSTEKGDLSSESTVSRIRTEHFPLTLESARPSHTSQYLCASSTGRTQYFGPGTRLTVL.